The 12 T cell receptor beta chains given below trace back to one sample, sequenced in a study of graft-versus-host responses after intestinal transplantation (TCRdb year 2021). These receptors have no known antigen. In the paper's terms, the time point label means: cells obtained before transplantation from donor or recipient. The method behind the library was the immunoSEQ multiplex PCR assay. Held by TCRdb, this immuneACCESS table contains in-frame sequences only and omits some clones. Under half of the omission traces to an unresolved V gene where checked; the cause of the rest is unknown. Counted in this sample were some 62,000 clones; 85% to 95% of them appeared once. The ten largest clones take up about 1.8% of the sample. Material: unstimulated CD8+ T cells sorted from spleen or lymph node cells, obtained before transplant. The source is a human donor who was the organ donor for an intestinal transplant.

The chain carries TRBV2 and TRBJ2-7; TRBD2 matches at 12 bases. The CDR3 spans 14 residues. The germline gives CDR1 SNHLY, CDR2 FYNNEI. With 3 bases clipped from V and 6 bases from J, the junction kept 3 bases outside the gene matches. CDR3: CASSEPSGRAEQYF. DNA of the CDR3: TGTGCCAGCAGTGAGCCTAGCGGGAGGGCCGAGCAGTACTTC. Filled out from reference TRBV2 and TRBJ2-7, the complete variable domain reads EPEVTQTPSHQVTQMGQEVILRCVPISNHLYFYWYRQILGQKVEFLVSFYNNEISEKSEIFDDQFSVERPDGSNFTLKIRSTKLEDSAMYFCASSEPSGRAEQYFGPGTRLTVT.

The rearrangement links TRBV13 to TRBJ2-5; TRBD2 might be the D (6 bases). Between the trimmed V and J ends, which lost 4 bases and 4 bases, there was a span of 13 bases. Germline lookup yields CDR1 PRHDT and CDR2 FYEKMQ (reference sequence). This CDR3 comprises 14 residues. The CDR3 here is CASSSPGASETQYF. Here the CDR3 DNA reads TGTGCCAGCAGCTCCCCGGGAGCATCAGAGACCCAGTACTTC.

This clone appeared a single time. The rearrangement joins TRBV6-4 to TRBJ2-7, with a possible D match to TRBD1 (5 bases). The germline CDR1 and CDR2 sequences are MRHNA and SNTAGT. The V end lost 4 bases, the J end lost 2 bases, and 12 bases lay between the germline ends. The CDR3 contains 14 residues. The CDR3 loop is CASSVQEPAYEQYF. The CDR3 nucleotides are TGTGCCAGCAGTGTACAGGAACCGGCCTACGAGCAGTACTTC.

The chain combines TRBV6-5 with TRBJ1-1, with 7 bases lining up with TRBD1. The CDR3 is made up of 15 amino acids. Trimming at V came to 0 bases and at J to 4 bases, leaving 5 bases not matched to a gene. CDR1 is MNHEY and CDR2 is SVGAGI in the germline V gene. CDR3 residues: CASSYSTQGGTEAFF. The CDR3 DNA follows: TGTGCCAGCAGTTACTCGACGCAGGGGGGCACTGAAGCTTTCTTT.

A few counts support this clone. This chain joins TRBV6-6 and TRBJ2-7; no firm D call. V dropped 3 bases and J dropped 3 bases, with 9 bases sitting between them. Germline assignment: CDR1 MNHNY and CDR2 SVGAGI (reference sequence). This CDR3 region has 13 residues. For the CDR3, the DNA is TGTGCCAGCAGTTATTTGGCCGACTACGAGCAGTACTTC. The encoded protein is CASSYLADYEQYF.

The V and J genes are TRBV27 and TRBJ1-5, with no clear D. V lost 2 bases, J lost 7 bases, and 9 bases lay in between. Germline V gene data show CDR1 as MNHEY and CDR2 as SMNVEV (reference sequence). The CDR3 is made up of 13 amino acids. The CDR3 loop is CASSLAGGQPQHF. The CDR3 region has the DNA TGTGCCAGCAGTTTAGCGGGTGGACAGCCCCAGCATTTT.

J is TRBJ1-5 and V is TRBV28; D is unresolved. This CDR3 is built from 15 residues. Trimming removed 2 bases at V and 4 bases at J, with 12 bases between. Germline assignment: CDR1 MDHEN and CDR2 SYDVKM. The CDR3 DNA is TGTGCCAGCAGTTTACTTTGGCTGATGAATCAGCCCCAGCATTTT. It translates to CASSLLWLMNQPQHF.

The chain joins TRBV7-2 to TRBJ2-7; 13 nucleotides agree with TRBD2. V lost 3 bases, J lost 2 bases, and 1 base stayed unmatched. The CDR3 consists of 15 residues. Germline V lookup: CDR1 SGHTA, CDR2 FQGNSA. The CDR3 sequence: CASSLGLAGTYEQYF. The CDR3 DNA is TGTGCCAGCAGCTTGGGACTAGCGGGAACCTACGAGCAGTACTTC.

The chain couples TRBV5-1 to TRBJ2-3; TRBD1 matches 8 bases. Germline trimming cut 0 bases from V and 2 bases from J; bases unmatched to any gene: 8. The CDR3 loop spans 17 amino acids. Germline V CDR1 and CDR2: SGHRS, YFSETQ. CDR3 sequence reads: CASSLAGRDRPTDTQYF. CDR3 bases: TGCGCCAGCAGCTTGGCCGGTCGGGACAGGCCCACAGATACGCAGTATTTT.

The chain combines TRBV5-4 with TRBJ2-1; 11 nucleotides align to TRBD2. Germline-derived CDR1 and CDR2 are SGHNT and YYREEE (reference sequence). After removal of 4 bases from V and 8 bases from J, the junction contained 14 bases not matched to a gene. The CDR3 loop spans 17 amino acids. The CDR3 here is CASSLLIAGGPVDEQFF. In nucleotides, the CDR3 is TGTGCCAGCAGCCTACTAATAGCGGGAGGGCCGGTGGATGAGCAGTTCTTC. The whole variable domain, remainder taken from reference TRBV5-4 and TRBJ2-1, is ETGVTQSPTHLIKTRGQQVTLRCSSQSGHNTVSWYQQALGQGPQFIFQYYREEENGRGNFPPRFSGLQFPNYSSELNVNALELDDSALYLCASSLLIAGGPVDEQFFGPGTRLTVL.

The chain uses TRBV11-2 and TRBJ2-2; 9 nucleotides align to TRBD2. Germline V gives CDR1 SGHAT, CDR2 FQNNGV. This CDR3 comprises 15 residues. Trimming took 2 bases from V and 4 from J; bases not matched to a gene: 2. This CDR3 reads CASSLRAGGTGELFF. DNA for the CDR3: TGTGCCAGCAGCTTAAGAGCGGGAGGCACCGGGGAGCTGTTTTTT.

The V gene is TRBV12-5, the J gene TRBJ1-4; D might be TRBD1 (6 bases). The CDR3 has 17 amino acids. Deletions cut 2 bases from V and 14 bases from J, with 27 bases between. CDR1 LGHNT and CDR2 FRNRAP come from the germline V gene. The CDR3 region is CASGLRRPRDTAIMLFF. For the CDR3, the DNA is TGTGCTAGTGGTTTGCGCCGGCCTCGGGACACGGCTATAATGCTGTTTTTT.